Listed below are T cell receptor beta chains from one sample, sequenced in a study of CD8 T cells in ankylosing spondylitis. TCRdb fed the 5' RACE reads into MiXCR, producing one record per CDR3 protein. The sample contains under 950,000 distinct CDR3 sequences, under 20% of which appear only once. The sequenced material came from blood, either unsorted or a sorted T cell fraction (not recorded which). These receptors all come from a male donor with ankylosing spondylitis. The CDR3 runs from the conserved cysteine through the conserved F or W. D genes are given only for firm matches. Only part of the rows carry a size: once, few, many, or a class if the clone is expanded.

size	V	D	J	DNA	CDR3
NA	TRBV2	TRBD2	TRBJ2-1	TGTGCCAGTCGGCCCGAACCGGGAGGCTACAATGAGCAGTTCTTC	CASRPEPGGYNEQFF
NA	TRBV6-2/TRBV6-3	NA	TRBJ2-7	TGTGCCAGCAGATCGACACTGCCCGAGCAGTACTTC	CASRSTLPEQYF
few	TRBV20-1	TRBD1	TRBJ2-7	TGCAGTGCTCAAAAGGACAGGCCAACCTACGAGCAGTACTTC	CSAQKDRPTYEQYF
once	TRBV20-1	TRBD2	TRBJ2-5	TGCAGTGCTGGGGGGGTGCGGGAGACCCAGTACTTC	CSAGGVRETQYF
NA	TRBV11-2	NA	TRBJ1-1	TGTGCCAGCAGCCACGCCGGTGGACACATGAACACTGAAGCTTTCTTT	CASSHAGGHMNTEAFF
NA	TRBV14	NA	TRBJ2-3	TGTGCCAGCAGTACTGACATCCCCCCAGATACGCAGTATTTT	CASSTDIPPDTQYF
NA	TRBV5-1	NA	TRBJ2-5	TGCGCCAGCAGCTTGGGACAGTCGGGCCAAGAGACCCAGTACTTC	CASSLGQSGQETQYF
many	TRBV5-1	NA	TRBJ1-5	TGCGCCAGCAGCTTGGAGTCAGGTAGCAATCAGCCCCAGCATTTT	CASSLESGSNQPQHF
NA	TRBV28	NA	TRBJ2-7	TGTGCCAGCAGTCCGACGTTGACCCCCTACGAGCAGTACTTC	CASSPTLTPYEQYF
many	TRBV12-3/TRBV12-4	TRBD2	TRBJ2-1	TGTGCCAGCATAAACGGGGGGGCCTACAATGAGCAGTTCTTC	CASINGGAYNEQFF
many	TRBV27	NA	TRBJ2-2	TGTGCCAGCAGTTTGGCGGGTCAGGGCACCGGGGAGCTGTTTTTT	CASSLAGQGTGELFF
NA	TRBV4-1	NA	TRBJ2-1	TGCGCCAGCAGCTTGCTTCCCTCCTACAATGAGCAGTTCTTC	CASSLLPSYNEQFF
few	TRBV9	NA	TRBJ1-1	TGTGCCAGCAGCGTAGTGAGAGTGGGGACTGAAGCTTTCTTT	CASSVVRVGTEAFF